This passage covers 18 T cell receptor beta chains from one sample sequenced in a study of Ad26.COV2.S vaccination and SARS-CoV-2 variants. Data came from immunoSEQ multiplex PCR; TCRdb stores just in-frame clones and leaves some out. The data contain under 150,000 clones, roughly 90% of them singletons. Sequences were derived from peripheral blood, sampled after recovery from COVID-19. The receptor set was obtained from a human donor who had recovered from COVID-19.

The V call is TRBV5-1, the J call TRBJ2-7; 8 bases align to TRBD1. Trimming at V came to 2 bases and at J to 2 bases, leaving 12 bases not matched to a gene. CDR3 length equals 17 residues. Germline V gene data show CDR1 as SGHRS and CDR2 as YFSETQ. The CDR3 loop is CASSFVDRVRGPYEQYF. For the CDR3, the DNA is TGCGCCAGCAGCTTCGTGGACAGGGTGAGGGGGCCCTACGAGCAGTACTTC.

This clone appeared a single time. This chain joins TRBV30 and TRBJ1-2; D possibly corresponds to TRBD1 (6 bases). Germline values: CDR1 GTSNPN, CDR2 SVGIG (reference sequence). V shed 0 bases and J shed 7 bases, with 12 bases lying between them. CDR3 length equals 13 residues. The CDR3 here is CAWSVAGASGYTF. The CDR3 DNA is TGTGCCTGGAGTGTGGCGGGGGCGAGTGGCTACACCTTC.

V gene TRBV7-2 combines with J gene TRBJ1-6; D possibly corresponds to TRBD1 (6 bases). The V end was cut by 1 base, the J end by 8 bases, with 15 bases between. Per the germline V gene, CDR1 is SGHTA and CDR2 is FQGNSA. The CDR3 is 16 amino acids. CDR3 in amino acids: CASSLGGGQRYSPLHF. The DNA of the CDR3 is TGTGCCAGCAGCTTAGGAGGGGGACAAAGGTATTCACCCCTCCACTTT.

This chain uses TRBV28 with TRBJ1-2, with TRBD1 matching 8 bases. Trimming at V came to 4 bases and at J to 8 bases, leaving 6 bases not matched to a gene. The CDR3 is made up of 13 amino acids. Germline lookup yields CDR1 MDHEN and CDR2 SYDVKM. In DNA, the CDR3 is TGTGCCAGCAGTTCCACAGGGGGGGGAGGCTACACCTTC. Amino acid sequence: CASSSTGGGGYTF.

This rearrangement joins TRBV6-2 or TRBV6-3 to TRBJ1-5; D is possibly TRBD1 (5 bases). V was shortened by 2 bases and J by 7 bases, with 12 bases between the two germline ends. The germline V gene encodes CDR1 MNHEY and CDR2 SVGEGT. The CDR3 runs to 14 residues. CDR3 amino acids: CASSYAGTMQPQHF. The CDR3 DNA follows: TGTGCCAGCAGTTACGCAGGGACGATGCAGCCCCAGCATTTT.

The chain joins TRBV5-4 to TRBJ2-3, with D possibly being TRBD1 or TRBD2 (5 bases each). This CDR3 spans 15 amino acids. Trimming stripped 3 bases from V and 3 bases from J, with 14 bases between. CDR1 is SGHNT, CDR2 YYREEE, per germline (reference sequence). The CDR3 spells CASSSRGRETDTQYF. DNA of the CDR3: TGTGCCAGCAGCTCTCGAGGCAGGGAGACAGATACGCAGTATTTT.

The rearrangement links TRBV5-1 to TRBJ2-2; 8 bases line up with TRBD1. Germline lookup yields CDR1 SGHRS and CDR2 YFSETQ. With V trimmed by 0 bases and J by 7 bases, 8 bases remained unmatched. The CDR3 is made up of 16 amino acids. CDR3 DNA sequence: TGCGCCAGCAGCTTGGAGGCCAGGGGGCCTAGCGGGGAGCTGTTTTTT. The encoded protein is CASSLEARGPSGELFF.

V is TRBV6-5 and J is TRBJ2-2, with D unclear. Trimming cost V 6 bases and J 6 bases, with 17 bases left between them. There are 15 residues in the CDR3. CDR1 and CDR2 from the germline V gene are MNHEY and SVGAGI. CDR3 amino acids: CASRIRTSNSGELFF. DNA for the CDR3: TGTGCCAGCAGGATTAGGACCTCTAATTCCGGGGAGCTGTTTTTT.

This clone was seen a handful of times. The V gene is TRBV28, the J gene TRBJ1-5, with D unclear. The germline V gene encodes CDR1 MDHEN and CDR2 SYDVKM. The germline V and J ends were trimmed by 6 bases and 0 bases, with 12 bases remaining between them. The CDR3 is 15 amino acids. The CDR3 spells CASSPVLGSNQPQHF. The DNA for the CDR3 is TGTGCCAGCAGCCCCGTATTAGGTAGCAATCAGCCCCAGCATTTT.

The J gene is TRBJ1-1, the V gene TRBV7-2; D unresolved. The CDR3 loop spans 13 amino acids. CDR1 and CDR2 from the germline V gene are SGHTA and FQGNSA. V dropped 3 bases and J dropped 4 bases, with 9 bases sitting between them. The CDR3 region has the DNA TGTGCCAGCAGCTTCGAACGGGGCACTGAAGCTTTCTTT. Residues: CASSFERGTEAFF.

The genes are TRBV5-4 and TRBJ2-3; 7 bases agree with TRBD1. The CDR3 is made up of 13 amino acids. Germline CDR1 is SGHNT and CDR2 is YYREEE (reference sequence). V was clipped by 0 bases and J by 7 bases; unmatched bases: 2. The CDR3 DNA is TGTGCCAGCAGCTTGGGGGACAGTCATACGCAGTATTTT. It encodes CASSLGDSHTQYF.

Worth noting for this clone: At one end, the junction sequence differs from germline, possibly due to a read error. V gene TRBV5-5 combines with J gene TRBJ2-5, with D possibly being TRBD1 (6 bases). Germline V gives CDR1 SGHKS, CDR2 YYEKEE (reference sequence). This CDR3 has 14 residues. The CDR3 reads CASSLGAGQGTQYF. Written as DNA, the CDR3 is TGTGCCAGCAGCCTGGGGGCAGGACAAGGGACCCAGTACTTC.

This clone was observed once. The chain links TRBV7-2 to TRBJ2-7; 8 bases map to TRBD1. This CDR3 contains 14 residues. Trimming took 4 bases from V and 9 from J; bases not matched to a gene: 11. Germline V lookup: CDR1 SGHTA, CDR2 FQGNSA. In nucleotides, the CDR3 is TGTGCCAGCAGCTCCGGACAGGGCACTTTACGGCAGTACTTC. Protein: CASSSGQGTLRQYF.

V gene TRBV6-6 combines with J gene TRBJ1-4; the D is unclear. This CDR3 has 14 residues. Trimming removed 4 bases from V and 8 bases from J, with 14 bases in between. Germline-derived CDR1 and CDR2 are MNHNY and SVGAGI (reference sequence). The CDR3 region has the DNA TGTGCCAGCAGTTTCCTAAGCACTGAGGAAAAACTGTTTTTT. Translated, it gives CASSFLSTEEKLFF.

CDR3 in DNA: TGTGCCAGCAGTGAAAGGGATGGGGTGTACGAGCAGTACTTC. Translating it yields CASSERDGVYEQYF. The rearrangement links TRBV6-1 to TRBJ2-7; D is unresolved. The germline gives CDR1 MNHNS, CDR2 SASEGT. The V gene lost 2 bases and the J gene lost 4 bases, with 12 bases spanning the gap. This CDR3 is 14 amino acids long.

With respect to this clone: The same CDR3 is also encoded by other DNA sequences in this sample. This chain links TRBV4-3 with TRBJ1-2; 7 bases line up with TRBD1. Looked up from germline, CDR1 is LGHNA and CDR2 is YSLEER. The CDR3 contains 14 residues. V shed 0 bases and J 3 bases; nucleotides not matched to a gene: 1. The CDR3 region has the DNA TGCGCCAGCAGCCAAGAAACAGGGGACTATGGCTACACCTTC. This codes for CASSQETGDYGYTF.

This chain links TRBV7-8 with TRBJ1-3; D might be TRBD1 (6 bases). There are 14 residues in the CDR3. Germline values: CDR1 SGHVS, CDR2 FQNEAQ. V lost 2 bases and J 5 bases, leaving 10 bases between the germline ends. The CDR3 DNA sequence: TGTGCCAGCAGCTTAAACAGGGACCGAAACACCATATATTTT. Its protein is CASSLNRDRNTIYF.

This clone was detected once. V and J are TRBV10-1 and TRBJ2-3, with no clear D. This CDR3 has 12 residues. Germline assignment: CDR1 WNHNN and CDR2 SYGVQD (reference sequence). The V and J ends lost 2 bases and 8 bases respectively, with 8 bases between them. The CDR3 DNA is TGCGCCAGCAGTGAGACCTCCGGTACGCAGTATTTT. Translating gives CASSETSGTQYF.